A selection of T cell receptor beta chains follows, all from one sample in a study of T cells in localized non-small cell lung cancer. Clones were sequenced by immunoSEQ multiplex PCR, and TCRdb holds only the in-frame ones, with some missing. The sample contains about 36,000 clones, around 88% of which appear only once. Sample: peripheral blood, taken before any cancer treatment. The receptor source for this set is a woman between 35 and 75 years old with stage I lung adenocarcinoma. CDR3s include the opening cysteine and the closing phenylalanine or tryptophan. D genes are given only for firm matches. Expanded clones are given a class, and other clones once, few, many or no size at all.

. | . | TRBJ1-2 | TRBV30 | TGTGCCTGGAGTGTACGGAACAGGGCCTATGGCTACACCTTC | CAWSVRNRAYGYTF
. | . | TRBJ1-3 | TRBV29-1 | TGCAGCCATTTCTCCGGAAACACCATATATTTT | CSHFSGNTIYF
. | TRBD1 | TRBJ1-2 | TRBV7-8 | TGTGCCAGCAGCTCCCGACAGGGCGCCTATGGCTACACCTTC | CASSSRQGAYGYTF
. | TRBD1 | TRBJ2-7 | TRBV28 | TGTGCCAGCAGTCTCCCTTCCGGGACAGGGGGTGACGAGCAGTACTTC | CASSLPSGTGGDEQYF
. | . | TRBJ2-3 | TRBV5-4 | TGTGCCAGCAGCTTCCGGGACGTCACAGATACGCAGTATTTT | CASSFRDVTDTQYF
. | TRBD2 | TRBJ2-1 | TRBV5-4 | TGTGCCAGCAGCTTACCGGGACTAGCGTTCAATGAGCAGTTCTTC | CASSLPGLAFNEQFF
. | . | TRBJ1-1 | TRBV28 | TGTGCCAGCAAGGGGAGCCACACTGAAGCTTTCTTT | CASKGSHTEAFF
. | . | TRBJ1-4 | TRBV9 | TGTGCCAGCAGCGCTGGGGGGTTCAATGAAAAACTGTTTTTT | CASSAGGFNEKLFF
. | TRBD1 | TRBJ1-2 | TRBV28 | TGTGCCAGCAGCGGACAGGGGGCTCACTATGGCTACACCTTC | CASSGQGAHYGYTF
. | . | TRBJ2-7 | TRBV19 | TGTGCCAGTAGTACCCAGGGGGGTTTCGAGCAGTACTTC | CASSTQGGFEQYF
. | . | TRBJ2-4 | TRBV28 | TGTGCCAGCAGTTTGTCGGGGACCAAAAACATTCAGTACTTC | CASSLSGTKNIQYF
. | . | TRBJ2-2 | TRBV30 | TGTGCCTGGAGTGGGCGAACCGGGGAGCTGTTTTTT | CAWSGRTGELFF
. | . | TRBJ1-4 | TRBV5-1 | TGCGCCAGCACGCTTGGAACAGGGCGTGAAAAACTGTTTTTT | CASTLGTGREKLFF
. | TRBD1 | TRBJ1-1 | TRBV4-1 | TGCGCCAGCAGCCAAACATTCCGGGACAGGGGGGGCACTGAAGCTTTCTTT | CASSQTFRDRGGTEAFF
. | TRBD1 | TRBJ2-5 | TRBV5-1 | TGCGCCAGCAGCTTAGGACAGGGCCAAGAGACCCAGTACTTC | CASSLGQGQETQYF
. | . | TRBJ2-5 | TRBV5-6 | TGTGCCAGCAGCTTCCTCACAGTCCAAGAGACCCAGTACTTC | CASSFLTVQETQYF
. | . | TRBJ2-3 | TRBV2 | TGTGCCAGCAGTGCCTTCTCCCCCACAGATACGCAGTATTTT | CASSAFSPTDTQYF
. | . | TRBJ2-7 | TRBV5-1 | TGCGCCAGCAGCTCCGGGACGACCCTTTGGGAGCAGTACTTC | CASSSGTTLWEQYF
. | . | TRBJ2-3 | TRBV5-1 | TGCGCCAGCAGCTTGGGAGGGGTCAGCACAGATACGCAGTATTTT | CASSLGGVSTDTQYF
. | . | TRBJ2-7 | TRBV28 | TGTGCCAGCATGGAGGGAACCTACGAGCAGTACTTC | CASMEGTYEQYF
. | . | TRBJ2-7 | TRBV11-2 | TGTGCCAGCAGCTTACTGAAAACCCTCGAGCAGTACTTC | CASSLLKTLEQYF
. | TRBD1 | TRBJ2-3 | TRBV30 | TGTGCCTTCGGACAGGGGGTTCCAGATACGCAGTATTTT | CAFGQGVPDTQYF
. | . | TRBJ2-7 | TRBV11-3 | TGTGCCAGCAGCTGGACTGAGACCCACTACGAGCAGTACTTC | CASSWTETHYEQYF
. | TRBD1 | TRBJ1-2 | TRBV2 | TGTGCCAGCAGTGAACGGGGACAGGGAGATGGTGGCTACACCTTC | CASSERGQGDGGYTF
. | . | TRBJ2-7 | TRBV5-6 | TGTGCCAGCAGCCTAAGACTAGTTCAGCAGTACTTC | CASSLRLVQQYF
. | TRBD1 | TRBJ1-1 | TRBV10-3 | TGTGCCATCACCTCCGCAGGGGGCACTGAAGCTTTCTTT | CAITSAGGTEAFF
. | TRBD1 | TRBJ1-1 | TRBV9 | TGTGCCAGCAGCGTAGCGGGACAGGGTAACACTGAAGCTTTCTTT | CASSVAGQGNTEAFF
. | . | TRBJ2-5 | TRBV2 | TGTGCCAGCAGTGAGAGGAGAAGCGAGACCCAGTACTTC | CASSERRSETQYF
. | . | TRBJ1-1 | TRBV2 | TGTGCCGGCAAAGCGGGGTACACTGAAGCTTTCTTT | CAGKAGYTEAFF
. | TRBD1 | TRBJ2-5 | TRBV29-1 | TGCAGCGTTGAAACAGGGGGCCGAGGGGAGACCCAGTACTTC | CSVETGGRGETQYF
. | . | TRBJ2-7 | TRBV6-1 | TGTGCCACCCGGGACGGGAACTCCTACGAGCAGTACTTC | CATRDGNSYEQYF
. | . | TRBJ2-3 | TRBV7-8 | TGTGCCAGCAGCTTCTCTAGCACAGATACGCAGTATTTT | CASSFSSTDTQYF
. | TRBD1 | TRBJ1-2 | TRBV5-1 | TGCGCCAGCAGCCGCAACCCCGGACAGGGCCATGGCTACACCTTC | CASSRNPGQGHGYTF
few | . | TRBJ2-3 | TRBV6-4 | TGTGCCAGCAGTTCCGGGGCCCATGGGGATACGCAGTATTTT | CASSSGAHGDTQYF
. | TRBD1 | TRBJ2-7 | TRBV7-9 | TGTGCCAGCAGCTCAAACAGGGGGTCAAACGAGCAGTACTTC | CASSSNRGSNEQYF
. | . | TRBJ2-5 | TRBV2 | TGTGCCAGCATGAGATCGAGGGGTGCGGTAGAGACCCAGTACTTC | CASMRSRGAVETQYF
. | TRBD1 | TRBJ2-5 | TRBV2 | TGTGCCAGCAGCCGGGACAGGGAAGAGACCCAGTACTTC | CASSRDREETQYF
. | . | TRBJ2-7 | TRBV28 | TGTGCCAGCAGTTCCCACACCTACGAGCAGTACTTC | CASSSHTYEQYF
. | TRBD1 | TRBJ1-1 | TRBV25-1 | TGTGCCAGCAGTGATCAAGACAGGGGTGGCACTGAAGCTTTCTTT | CASSDQDRGGTEAFF
. | . | TRBJ1-1 | TRBV30 | TGTGCCTGGAGTGTAACAGCGAACACTGAAGCTTTCTTT | CAWSVTANTEAFF
. | . | TRBJ2-3 | TRBV9 | TGTGCCAGCAGCGTTGAGCATATTCCAGATACGCAGTATTTT | CASSVEHIPDTQYF
. | . | TRBJ2-3 | TRBV6-6 | TGTGCCAGCAGTTATGGGGGTTATGTGACAGATACGCAGTATTTT | CASSYGGYVTDTQYF
. | TRBD2 | TRBJ2-1 | TRBV5-4 | TGTGCCAGCAGCCCTGGACTAGGCAATGAGCAGTTCTTC | CASSPGLGNEQFF
. | . | TRBJ2-1 | TRBV11-2 | TGTGCCAGCAGCCGTAGAGCGGGTCGCTACAATGAGCAGTTCTTC | CASSRRAGRYNEQFF
few | . | TRBJ1-4 | TRBV2 | TGTGCCAGCAGTGGAACACTTCGTGAAAAACTGTTTTTT | CASSGTLREKLFF
few | TRBD1 | TRBJ1-2 | TRBV5-6 | TGTGCCAGCAGCTTGGACAGGGGGCAGGCCGGCTACACCTTC | CASSLDRGQAGYTF
. | TRBD1 | TRBJ2-3 | TRBV5-8 | TGTGCCAGCAGCTCAATCAGGGGGCGCGATTTTTTGGATACGCAGTATTTT | CASSSIRGRDFLDTQYF
. | . | TRBJ1-1 | TRBV5-5 | TGTGCCAGCAGCTTGGGCGCGGGGGCCACTGAAGCTTTCTTT | CASSLGAGATEAFF
. | TRBD2 | TRBJ2-1 | TRBV9 | TGTGCCAGCAGCGTAGAGTCTAGCGGTTACAATGAGCAGTTCTTC | CASSVESSGYNEQFF
. | . | TRBJ1-2 | TRBV11-3 | TGTGCCAGCAGCTTAGCCCAGGGAGGGTTTGGCTACACCTTC | CASSLAQGGFGYTF
once | . | TRBJ1-2 | TRBV15 | TGTGCCACCAGCAGAGCCGGGTCTAACTATGGCTACACCTTC | CATSRAGSNYGYTF
. | . | TRBJ2-3 | TRBV11-3 | TGTGCCAGCAGCCCTGGGACGTGGGCTCTCCGGACGCAGTATTTT | CASSPGTWALRTQYF
. | . | TRBJ1-3 | TRBV18 | TGTGCCAGCTCACTACTGGACAGCTCTTTAAACACCATATATTTT | CASSLLDSSLNTIYF